This T cell receptor (beta chain) is from a study of cytomegalovirus exposure and HLA in healthy donors. Study summary: In a previous analysis, 100 million to 140 million unique TCR beta sequences were found from about 179 million T cells. Study-wide results and limits: Altogether, some 170 TCR beta chains were recorded as cytomegalovirus-associated. Common viral pathogens seemed, in a later analysis, to connect with several of the most significant clusters. Reports credit the classifier with highly specific, highly sensitive diagnosis of cytomegalovirus status.

60 Vbeta and 13 Jbeta primers were used in PCR. Produced via immunoSEQ multiplex PCR; TCRdb's table is partial and in-frame only. The repertoire has approximately 210,000 clones, about 80% of them found once; the top ten carry about 10%. Regarding this clone: Antigen specificity is unknown.

Germline V lookup: CDR1 SGHRS, CDR2 YFSETQ. Trimming shortened V by 2 bases and J by 8 bases, and 11 bases separated the two germline ends. This CDR3 region has 14 residues. V is TRBV5-1 and J is TRBJ1-6; D is possibly TRBD1 (6 bases). This TCR came from a woman aged 45-65 years in good health and CMV-seropositive. Sequenced material: PBMCs. The CDR3 sequence: CASSLQGKDSPLHF. The CDR3 DNA follows: TGCGCCAGCAGCTTACAGGGTAAGGATTCACCCCTCCACTTT.